The 25 T cell receptor beta chains presented below share a single source sample, sequenced in a study of cytomegalovirus exposure and HLA in healthy donors. A multiplex PCR was run with 60 Vbeta primers and 13 Jbeta primers. Some clones are missing from TCRdb's copy, which holds only in-frame ones; the method was immunoSEQ multiplex PCR. The sample has 95,000 to 150,000 clones, about three quarters seen once. Sample: PBMCs. Receptor source: a woman aged 40 to 49 in good health and CMV-seropositive.

The chain is built from TRBV6-5 and TRBJ2-2; TRBD1 is a possible D gene (6 bases). Deletions cut 0 bases from V and 4 bases from J, with 9 bases between. From germline, CDR1 is MNHEY and CDR2 SVGAGI. The CDR3 length is 15 residues. CDR3: CASSYSGAGTGELFF. CDR3 nucleotide sequence: TGTGCCAGCAGTTACTCGGGGGCGGGCACCGGGGAGCTGTTTTTT.

A single count supports this clone. The chain couples TRBV5-8 to TRBJ2-3, with TRBD2 matching over 8 bases. The CDR3 runs to 15 residues. Per the germline V gene, CDR1 is SGHTS and CDR2 is YDEGEE. The junction had 7 bases not matched to a gene; V was cut back by 3 bases and J by 4 bases. The CDR3 reads CASSSLLAVADTQYF. Written as DNA, the CDR3 is TGTGCCAGCAGCTCATTACTAGCGGTAGCAGATACGCAGTATTTT.

The chain has TRBV25-1 and TRBJ1-3, with 8 nucleotides matching TRBD1. Germline V CDR1 and CDR2: MGHDK, SYGVNS. Trimming took 4 bases from V and 7 from J; bases not matched to a gene: 3. The CDR3 sequence is 13 residues long. The CDR3 DNA follows: TGTGCCAGCAGTGGACAGGGGTTGAACACCATATATTTT. Protein: CASSGQGLNTIYF.

The chain employs TRBV18 and TRBJ1-5, with 8 bases fitting TRBD1. Per germline, CDR1 KGHSH and CDR2 LQKENI. The CDR3 contains 15 residues. The V and J ends lost 8 bases and 5 bases, in that order; junction bases with no gene match: 11. DNA for the CDR3: TGTGCCAGCCAGATTGGGCAGGGGGCCCATCAGCCCCAGCATTTT. It translates to CASQIGQGAHQPQHF.

The V gene is TRBV7-9, the J gene TRBJ1-1; a weak D match, TRBD1 (5 bases). The length of the CDR3 is 15 residues. Trimming pared 6 bases from V and 4 bases from J, leaving 18 bases between. CDR1 is SEHNR and CDR2 is FQNEAQ in the germline V gene (reference sequence). This CDR3 reads CASRARVDTSTEAFF. The CDR3 DNA is TGTGCCAGCAGGGCCCGCGTGGACACGAGCACTGAAGCTTTCTTT.

Here the CDR3 reads CASSDLQGGSPLHF. CDR3 sequence (DNA): TGTGCCAGCAGTGACCTACAGGGTGGGTCACCCCTCCACTTT. The J gene is TRBJ1-6, the V gene TRBV6-1; D might be TRBD1 (6 bases). V was cut by 3 bases and J by 10 bases, with 13 bases left in between. Germline V gene sequence: CDR1 MNHNS, CDR2 SASEGT. The CDR3 is 14 amino acids.

The chain recombines TRBV19 with TRBJ2-5; maybe TRBD2 (5 bases). The germline V and J ends were trimmed by 5 bases and 1 base, with 14 bases remaining between them. Germline V lookup: CDR1 LNHDA, CDR2 SQIVND (reference sequence). CDR3 length: 15 residues. The CDR3 loop is CASSSSSGTQETQYF. The CDR3 coding sequence is TGTGCCAGTAGTTCATCGAGCGGAACCCAAGAGACCCAGTACTTC.

The chain links TRBV10-2 to TRBJ1-5, with D possibly being TRBD1 (5 bases). Trimming cost V 4 bases and J 7 bases, with 14 bases left between them. CDR1 is WSHSY, CDR2 SAAADI, per germline. The CDR3 is 14 amino acids. The CDR3 region has the DNA TGCGCCAGCAGTGTCGGGCAGGGCGAACAGCCCCAGCATTTT. This sequence encodes CASSVGQGEQPQHF.

The genes are TRBV9 and TRBJ1-3; 10 nucleotides agree with TRBD1. The CDR3 extends over 19 amino acids. Per the germline V gene, CDR1 is SGDLS and CDR2 is YYNGEE. After removal of 2 bases from V and 2 bases from J, the junction contained 13 bases not matched to a gene. CDR3 coding DNA: TGTGCCAGCAGCGTGGGAAGCGGCCCGGGACAGGGGCCTGGAAACACCATATATTTT. Amino acids: CASSVGSGPGQGPGNTIYF.

The rearrangement uses TRBV6-1 and TRBJ1-1; possible D gene TRBD1, 6 bases. V lost 6 bases and J lost 1, with 12 bases in between. Germline lookup yields CDR1 MNHNS and CDR2 SASEGT. This CDR3 comprises 14 residues. The CDR3 protein is CASRAQQGNTEAFF. Written as DNA, the CDR3 is TGTGCCAGCAGGGCCCAACAGGGGAACACTGAAGCTTTCTTT.

This clone was observed a few times. The chain employs TRBV7-8 and TRBJ2-2; 10 bases fit TRBD2. V lost 6 bases to trimming and J lost 2 bases; unmatched junction nucleotides: 12. Germline-derived CDR1 and CDR2 are SGHVS and FQNEAQ. CDR3 length equals 18 residues. CDR3 coding DNA: TGTGCCAGCAGGGAAGCGGGAGGGCCTCGGTTTAACACCGGGGAGCTGTTTTTT. Its protein product is CASREAGGPRFNTGELFF.

The rearrangement uses TRBV5-5 and TRBJ1-3; no firm D call. The CDR3 loop spans 16 amino acids. Germline assignment: CDR1 SGHKS and CDR2 YYEKEE (reference sequence). The V gene lost 2 bases and the J gene lost 1 base, with 13 bases spanning the gap. This chain's CDR3 is CASSFQSGRSGNTIYF. The CDR3 bases are TGTGCCAGCAGCTTCCAATCGGGGAGATCTGGAAACACCATATATTTT.

The rearrangement uses TRBV6-5 and TRBJ2-7, with TRBD2 as a possible D gene (6 bases). The CDR3 runs 14 residues. Germline values: CDR1 MNHEY, CDR2 SVGAGI. The ends were cut back, 0 bases at V and 5 bases at J, with 11 bases in the middle. CDR3 in DNA: TGTGCCAGCAGTTACTCGAATTCGGGGGACGAGCAGTACTTC. This gives the protein CASSYSNSGDEQYF.

This clone has a handful of counts. The chain carries TRBV29-1 and TRBJ2-3; 7 bases align to TRBD2. J gave up 4 bases and V 4 bases, and 5 bases lay outside the gene matches. Germline lookup yields CDR1 SQVTM and CDR2 ANQGSEA. The CDR3 is 13 residues long. This CDR3 is CSVVWTSADTQYF. As DNA, the CDR3 is TGCAGCGTTGTTTGGACTAGTGCAGATACGCAGTATTTT.

This chain links TRBV4-1 with TRBJ1-5; no definite D call. From germline, CDR1 is MGHRA and CDR2 YSYEKL. This CDR3 spans 15 amino acids. Trimming removed 0 bases from V and 3 bases from J, with 9 bases in between. The CDR3 coding sequence is TGCGCCAGCAGCCAAGATGAGAGGTACAATCAGCCCCAGCATTTT. Amino acid sequence: CASSQDERYNQPQHF.

The rearrangement uses TRBV2 and TRBJ2-5; the D gene is possibly TRBD1 (6 bases). Trimming cost V 3 bases and J 4 bases, with 15 bases left between them. The CDR3 is 15 amino acids. Germline-derived CDR1 and CDR2 are SNHLY and FYNNEI. The DNA for the CDR3 is TGTGCCAGCAGTGATGATACAGGGCGGGCAGAGACCCAGTACTTC. This sequence encodes CASSDDTGRAETQYF.

This clone has more than one count but fewer than ten. This chain joins TRBV30 and TRBJ2-7, with 8 bases identical to TRBD1. CDR1 and CDR2 (germline): GTSNPN, SVGIG (reference sequence). The CDR3 is 13 amino acids. The trim removed 1 base at V and 7 bases at J, leaving 6 bases unmatched. The CDR3: CAWSGGRGREQYF. The DNA of the CDR3 is TGTGCCTGGAGTGGTGGCAGGGGGCGAGAGCAGTACTTC.

The chain joins TRBV11-2 to TRBJ2-4, with a tentative D call TRBD1 (6 bases). This CDR3 has 17 amino acids. Germline V CDR1 and CDR2: SGHAT, FQNNGV. The V end lost 5 bases, the J end lost 0 bases, and 17 bases lay between the germline ends. The CDR3 coding sequence is TGTGCCAGCAGCCTCAACAGGGCCTCTCTAGCCAAAAACATTCAGTACTTC. This sequence encodes CASSLNRASLAKNIQYF.

In DNA, the CDR3 is TGCGCCAGTCAATTCGGGGGAACACAAGAGACCCAGTACTTC. Protein product: CASQFGGTQETQYF. This chain links TRBV5-1 with TRBJ2-5; weak D call: TRBD2 (6 bases). CDR1 and CDR2 (germline): SGHRS, YFSETQ. This CDR3 spans 14 amino acids. The V end lost 8 bases, the J end lost 2 bases, and 16 bases lay between the germline ends.

V usage is TRBV11-2 and J usage is TRBJ2-7, with D possibly matching TRBD1 (6 bases). This CDR3 is built from 13 residues. V was trimmed by 5 bases and J by 6 bases, leaving 14 bases between them. Germline V gene data show CDR1 as SGHAT and CDR2 as FQNNGV. CDR3 DNA sequence: TGTGCCAGCAGCCCCACAGGGATCGGCGAGCAGTACTTC. Amino acids: CASSPTGIGEQYF.

Only a few counts were recorded for this clone. The rearrangement joins TRBV20-1 to TRBJ2-7, with D uncertain. Germline CDR1 is DFQATT and CDR2 is SNEGSKA (reference sequence). V dropped 2 bases and J dropped 3 bases, with 5 bases sitting between them. The CDR3 is 11 residues long. The DNA of the CDR3 is TGCAGTGCTAGACGCGTCTACGAGCAGTACTTC. Translated: CSARRVYEQYF.

This chain joins TRBV7-9 and TRBJ1-3; the D is unclear. CDR1 is SEHNR and CDR2 is FQNEAQ in the germline V gene (reference sequence). There are 14 residues in the CDR3. V lost 5 bases and J lost 2, with 10 bases in between. The CDR3 region is CASSPMLPGNTIYF. The CDR3 coding sequence is TGTGCCAGCAGCCCTATGCTACCTGGAAACACCATATATTTT.

There are a few counts of this clone. The chain links TRBV2 to TRBJ2-5; 12 bases are a match to TRBD2. With 8 bases clipped from V and 6 bases from J, the junction kept 4 bases outside the gene matches. This CDR3 has 13 residues. Germline V CDR1 and CDR2: SNHLY, FYNNEI. CDR3 nucleotide sequence: TGTGCCAGCCACGGACTAGCGGGGAAGACCCAGTACTTC. Residues: CASHGLAGKTQYF.

The V gene is TRBV27, the J gene TRBJ2-7, with D maybe TRBD2 (5 bases). Trimming removed 2 bases from V and 3 bases from J, with 11 bases in between. CDR3 length: 14 amino acids. CDR1 and CDR2 (germline): MNHEY, SMNVEV (reference sequence). CDR3 DNA sequence: TGTGCCAGCAGTTTAGTGGCAGGACTCTACGAGCAGTACTTC. Its protein is CASSLVAGLYEQYF.

In its sample, this clone was seen once. V and J are TRBV25-1 and TRBJ2-1; 8 positions agree with TRBD2. The germline gives CDR1 MGHDK, CDR2 SYGVNS. The CDR3 covers 16 residues. After removal of 3 bases from V and 6 bases from J, the junction contained 10 bases not matched to a gene. CDR3 residues: CASSERLAISPNEQFF. CDR3 DNA sequence: TGTGCCAGCAGTGAGAGACTAGCGATATCGCCCAATGAGCAGTTCTTC. The entire variable domain, with the rest obtained from reference TRBV25-1 and TRBJ2-1, is as follows: EADIYQTPRYLVIGTGKKITLECSQTMGHDKMYWYQQDPGMELHLIHYSYGVNSTEKGDLSSESTVSRIRTEHFPLTLESARPSHTSQYLCASSERLAISPNEQFFGPGTRLTVL.